These 7 T cell receptor beta chains were sequenced from one sample in a study of CD8 T cells in Susac syndrome. The RNA input was roughly 0.45 to 1 ug, and it was reverse transcribed with random hexamers. MiXCR, applied by TCRdb to the immunoSEQ multiplex PCR reads, yields one record per CDR3 protein. The sample has some 96,000 distinct CDR3 sequences; about 93% are singletons. Specimen: CD4+ T cells from PBMCs. These TCRs come from a human donor with Susac syndrome.

This clonotype was counted a single time. The chain combines TRBV19 with TRBJ2-5; D might be TRBD1 or TRBD2, each matching 6 bases. Trimming removed 6 bases from V and 4 bases from J, with 12 bases in between. The CDR3 extends over 13 amino acids. CDR1 and CDR2 (germline): LNHDA, SQIVND (reference sequence). The chain's CDR3 is CASSGGGRETQYF. The CDR3 coding sequence is TGTGCCAGTAGCGGAGGGGGTAGAGAGACCCAGTACTTC.

The chain combines TRBV6-5 with TRBJ1-2; D is unresolved. Trimming left V 0 bases short and J 6 bases short, with 8 bases between. Per germline, CDR1 MNHEY and CDR2 SVGAGI. CDR3 length: 13 residues. CDR3 amino acids: CASSYSGRHGYTF. As DNA, the CDR3 is TGTGCCAGCAGTTACTCTGGCAGGCATGGCTACACCTTC.

This rearrangement joins TRBV7-8 to TRBJ1-5; 7 bases are a match to TRBD1. The CDR3 has 18 amino acids. V shed 1 base and J 2 bases; nucleotides not matched to a gene: 11. Germline loops: CDR1 SGHVS, CDR2 FQNEAQ. CDR3 in DNA: TGTGCCAGCAGCTTAGTGGCGTGGGACAGTCGTGGCAATCAGCCCCAGCATTTT. It yields the protein CASSLVAWDSRGNQPQHF.

This clonotype has a handful of counts. This chain connects TRBV29-1 to TRBJ1-1; a possible D gene is TRBD1 (5 bases). Germline V gene data show CDR1 as SQVTM and CDR2 as ANQGSEA. V was pared by 5 bases and J by 4 bases, with 17 bases between. The CDR3 consists of 14 residues. The CDR3 nucleotides are TGCAGCGTTACCTCAGGGAATGCGGCCACTGAAGCTTTCTTT. Translated: CSVTSGNAATEAFF.

V usage is TRBV15 and J usage is TRBJ2-7; possible D gene TRBD1, 6 bases. V shed 3 bases and J shed 0 bases, with 12 bases lying between them. The CDR3 extends over 15 amino acids. Germline CDR1 LNHNV, CDR2 YYDKDF (reference sequence). This CDR3 is CATSRPGHSSYEQYF. CDR3 coding DNA: TGTGCCACCAGCAGGCCGGGACATAGCTCCTACGAGCAGTACTTC. Using reference TRBV15 and TRBJ2-7 for the parts outside the CDR3, the full variable domain is DAMVIQNPRYQVTQFGKPVTLSCSQTLNHNVMYWYQQKSSQAPKLLFHYYDKDFNNEADTPDNFQSRRPNTSFCFLDIRSPGLGDTAMYLCATSRPGHSSYEQYFGPGTRLTVT.

The chain links TRBV19 to TRBJ1-5; D is uncertain. From germline, CDR1 is LNHDA and CDR2 SQIVND (reference sequence). The ends were cut back, 3 bases at V and 5 bases at J, with 11 bases in the middle. This CDR3 has 14 amino acids. CDR3 in amino acids: CASSISLRDQPQHF. The CDR3 bases are TGTGCCAGTAGTATCAGTTTGCGGGATCAGCCCCAGCATTTT.

Of note for this clonotype: One junction end does not reproduce the germline sequence, and a read error may be involved. CDR3 in DNA: TGTGCCAGCAGCTTGCCGGATGGGAACCCTGAAGCTTTCTTT. Protein: CASSLPDGNPEAFF. The J gene is TRBJ1-1, the V gene TRBV7-2; no reliable D call. This CDR3 spans 14 amino acids. CDR1 is SGHTA and CDR2 is FQGNSA in the germline V gene. Filled out from reference TRBV7-2 and TRBJ1-1, the complete variable domain reads GAGVSQSPSNKVTEKGKDVELRCDPISGHTALYWYRQSLGQGLEFLIYFQGNSAPDKSGLPSDRFSAERTGGSVSTLTIQRTQQEDSAVYLCASSLPDGNPEAFFGQGTRLTVV.